These 17 T cell receptor beta chains were sequenced from one sample in a study of cytomegalovirus exposure and HLA in healthy donors. The PCR employed 60 Vbeta primers together with 13 Jbeta primers. TCRdb keeps only in-frame clones here, not all; method: immunoSEQ multiplex PCR. This sample carries 110,000 to 150,000 clones, roughly 70% of them seen once, and the ten largest clones take approximately 4.3%. Input material: PBMCs. The receptors derive from a man between 60 and 75 years old in good health and CMV-seronegative.

The chain joins TRBV7-9 to TRBJ2-7, with TRBD1 as a possible D gene (5 bases). This CDR3 is 14 amino acids long. Trimming cost V 6 bases and J 1 base, with 13 bases left between them. Germline V gives CDR1 SEHNR, CDR2 FQNEAQ (reference sequence). The CDR3 sequence: CASSSGYNSYEQYF. CDR3 in DNA: TGTGCCAGCAGTTCAGGGTATAATTCCTACGAGCAGTACTTC.

This clone was picked up a small number of times. This chain links TRBV9 with TRBJ2-1; 14 nucleotides match TRBD2. Trimming cost V 2 bases and J 0 bases; bases outside gene matches: 7. Germline V gene sequence: CDR1 SGDLS, CDR2 YYNGEE. The CDR3 contains 19 residues. The chain's CDR3 is CASSVGLAGGHSSYNEQFF. Here the CDR3 DNA reads TGTGCCAGCAGCGTCGGACTAGCGGGAGGACATAGCTCCTACAATGAGCAGTTCTTC.

A few counts support this clone. The chain joins TRBV5-1 to TRBJ2-5; 12 bases map to TRBD1. The CDR3 sequence is 16 residues long. In germline, CDR1 is SGHRS, CDR2 YFSETQ. V dropped 4 bases and J dropped 5; count of bases not matched to a gene: 9. This CDR3 is CASSTSGTGGGETQYF. The DNA of the CDR3 is TGCGCCAGCAGCACCTCCGGGACAGGGGGCGGTGAGACCCAGTACTTC.

The V gene is TRBV7-2, the J gene TRBJ1-4; maybe TRBD1 (6 bases). V was cut by 5 bases and J by 3 bases, with 19 bases left in between. CDR1 and CDR2 from the germline V gene are SGHTA and FQGNSA. The CDR3 is 17 amino acids. The CDR3 nucleotides read TGTGCCAGCAGCGCAGAAGAGGGGGGGGGCTCTAATGAAAAACTGTTTTTT. This encodes CASSAEEGGGSNEKLFF.

This clone appeared a few times. CDR3 nucleotide sequence: TGCGCCAGCAGCCAAGTCCAGGGGTATAGCAATCAGCCCCAGCATTTT. It is translated as CASSQVQGYSNQPQHF. V and J are TRBV4-1 and TRBJ1-5; maybe TRBD1 (6 bases). The ends were cut back, 1 base at V and 0 bases at J, with 10 bases in the middle. Germline loops: CDR1 MGHRA, CDR2 YSYEKL. The CDR3 contains 16 residues.

V is TRBV19 and J is TRBJ2-3; 7 nucleotides align to TRBD1. Germline-derived CDR1 and CDR2 are LNHDA and SQIVND (reference sequence). V shed 4 bases, J shed 1 base, and the junction held 2 bases outside the gene matches. There are 14 residues in the CDR3. CDR3 nucleotides: TGTGCCAGTAGTACCGGGACAGGCACAGATACGCAGTATTTT. Amino acids: CASSTGTGTDTQYF.

The rearrangement uses TRBV6-6 and TRBJ1-2; D is ambiguous. V was pared by 5 bases and J by 2 bases, with 9 bases between. This CDR3 is built from 13 residues. Germline assignment: CDR1 MNHNY and CDR2 SVGAGI (reference sequence). The CDR3 here is CASSPGVNYGYTF. The DNA for the CDR3 is TGTGCCAGCAGTCCCGGAGTAAACTATGGCTACACCTTC.

This clone was seen more than once but under ten times. V is TRBV28 and J is TRBJ1-5; 10 nucleotides match TRBD1. Per the germline V gene, CDR1 is MDHEN and CDR2 is SYDVKM. This CDR3 has 13 amino acids. V trimming: 6 bases; J trimming: 8 bases; junction bases outside the gene matches: 4. CDR3 protein: CASRTGTGEPQHF. CDR3 DNA sequence: TGTGCCAGCAGAACCGGGACAGGGGAGCCCCAGCATTTT.

This clone was recorded a few times. The rearrangement joins TRBV19 to TRBJ2-5, with D possibly TRBD1 on 5 matching bases. CDR3 length: 13 amino acids. Germline V CDR1 and CDR2: LNHDA, SQIVND (reference sequence). Trimming stripped 4 bases from V and 4 bases from J, with 10 bases between. The CDR3 loop reads CASSTGRGETQYF. The DNA for the CDR3 is TGTGCCAGTAGTACAGGGCGAGGAGAGACCCAGTACTTC. The variable domain in full, with the rest retrieved from reference TRBV19 and TRBJ2-5, is DGGITQSPKYLFRKEGQNVTLSCEQNLNHDAMYWYRQDPGQGLRLIYYSQIVNDFQKGDIAEGYSVSREKKESFPLTVTSAQKNPTAFYLCASSTGRGETQYFGPGTRLLVL.

The chain recombines TRBV25-1 with TRBJ2-7; no firm D call. This CDR3 region has 13 residues. CDR1 and CDR2 (germline): MGHDK, SYGVNS. Trimming removed 5 bases from V and 6 bases from J, with 14 bases in between. The CDR3 spells CASSRERQAEQYF. The CDR3 nucleotides read TGTGCCAGCAGTCGAGAAAGACAAGCCGAGCAGTACTTC.

J is TRBJ1-3 and V is TRBV6-1; 8 positions match TRBD1. Germline-derived CDR1 and CDR2 are MNHNS and SASEGT. CDR3 size: 14 residues. The V and J ends lost 8 bases and 7 bases, in that order; junction bases with no gene match: 10. CDR3 in DNA: TGTGCCAGCCCAAAGGCAGGGGGCGCGAACACCATATATTTT. Protein product: CASPKAGGANTIYF.

Written as DNA, the CDR3 is TGTGCCAGCAGCCCCAGACAGGGTTACACTGAAGCTTTCTTT. It translates to CASSPRQGYTEAFF. The rearrangement links TRBV7-9 to TRBJ1-1, with 7 bases matching TRBD1. CDR3 length: 14 residues. Germline CDR1 SEHNR, CDR2 FQNEAQ (reference sequence). With V trimmed by 5 bases and J by 3 bases, 6 bases remained unmatched.

The V gene is TRBV19, the J gene TRBJ2-7, with 8 positions matching TRBD1. Germline assignment: CDR1 LNHDA and CDR2 SQIVND (reference sequence). CDR3 length: 11 residues. Losses at the gene ends were 9 bases for V and 3 bases for J; bases not matched to a gene: 1. The CDR3 region is CASGTGYEQYF. In DNA, the CDR3 is TGTGCCAGCGGGACAGGCTACGAGCAGTACTTC.

This chain uses TRBV9 with TRBJ2-3, with D possibly TRBD2 on 6 matching bases. Trimming took off 0 bases at V and 6 bases at J, with 14 bases between the two ends. The CDR3 consists of 15 residues. Germline-derived CDR1 and CDR2 are SGDLS and YYNGEE. CDR3 coding DNA: TGTGCCAGCAGCGTAGATGTTTTAGGAGGGGATACGCAGTATTTT. It translates to CASSVDVLGGDTQYF. The full variable domain, with the rest looked up from reference TRBV9 and TRBJ2-3, is DSGVTQTPKHLITATGQRVTLRCSPRSGDLSVYWYQQSLDQGLQFLIQYYNGEERAKGNILERFSAQQFPDLHSELNLSSLELGDSALYFCASSVDVLGGDTQYFGPGTRLTVL.

This clone was detected a few times. The chain joins TRBV27 to TRBJ1-1; 8 bases fit TRBD1. The J segment lost 8 bases and the V segment lost 2 bases, leaving 4 bases of the junction unmatched. Germline lookup yields CDR1 MNHEY and CDR2 SMNVEV (reference sequence). The CDR3 has 13 amino acids. Here the CDR3 reads CASSLGDRREAFF. Here the CDR3 DNA reads TGTGCCAGCAGTTTAGGGGACAGGCGAGAAGCTTTCTTT.

This clone was counted a few times. The chain has TRBV29-1 and TRBJ1-4, with 12 bases lining up with TRBD1. The germline CDR1 and CDR2 sequences are SQVTM and ANQGSEA. V lost 4 bases and J lost 5; bases outside the gene matches: 11. The CDR3 covers 17 residues. The CDR3 loop is CSVVLVPGQGANEKLFF. The DNA of the CDR3 is TGCAGCGTTGTTCTCGTCCCGGGACAGGGGGCGAATGAAAAACTGTTTTTT.

This clone was seen just once. This chain links TRBV7-3 with TRBJ2-1; D is perhaps TRBD1 (6 bases). CDR3 length: 16 residues. The germline V gene encodes CDR1 SGHTA and CDR2 FQGTGA. The V end was cut by 4 bases, the J end by 6 bases, with 19 bases between. The CDR3 protein is CASSSHRARRLNEQFF. The CDR3, as DNA: TGTGCCAGCAGCTCCCACAGGGCCCGAAGACTCAATGAGCAGTTCTTC.